Sequencing of this T cell receptor beta chain was carried out in a study of cytotoxic CD8 clonotypes in ibrutinib-treated CLL. Study details: Response sampling came at median about a year of treatment, ranging about 6 to 36 months. Study outcomes and limitations: Increased clonality at ibrutinib response gave way to a return toward baseline at progression. Public clonotypes, found uncommonly, either contracted or stayed stable on treatment.

V shed 2 bases and J shed 5 bases, with 15 bases lying between them. CDR1 and CDR2 (germline): GTSNPN, SVGIG (reference sequence). CDR3 length: 15 residues. This clone has only a few counts. The antigen remains unidentified. The repertoire was sequenced with immunoSEQ multiplex PCR; TCRdb's copy has only in-frame clones and lacks some. This sample carries over 200,000 clones, roughly 77% of them seen once, and the ten largest clones take 5.5% to 7%. The TCR originated in a human donor with chronic lymphocytic leukemia. Sequenced here: PBMCs, sampled after 12 months of ibrutinib treatment. The chain links TRBV30 to TRBJ2-2; tentatively, D is TRBD2 (5 bases). CDR3 sequence reads: CAWSIGNLGTGELFF. CDR3 sequence (DNA): TGTGCCTGGAGTATCGGGAACCTTGGGACCGGGGAGCTGTTTTTT. Full variable domain (outside the CDR3, taken from reference TRBV30 and TRBJ2-2): SQTIHQWPATLVQPVGSPLSLECTVEGTSNPNLYWYRQAAGRGLQLLFYSVGIGQISSEVPQNLSASRPQDRQFILSSKKLLLSDSGFYLCAWSIGNLGTGELFFGEGSRLTVL.